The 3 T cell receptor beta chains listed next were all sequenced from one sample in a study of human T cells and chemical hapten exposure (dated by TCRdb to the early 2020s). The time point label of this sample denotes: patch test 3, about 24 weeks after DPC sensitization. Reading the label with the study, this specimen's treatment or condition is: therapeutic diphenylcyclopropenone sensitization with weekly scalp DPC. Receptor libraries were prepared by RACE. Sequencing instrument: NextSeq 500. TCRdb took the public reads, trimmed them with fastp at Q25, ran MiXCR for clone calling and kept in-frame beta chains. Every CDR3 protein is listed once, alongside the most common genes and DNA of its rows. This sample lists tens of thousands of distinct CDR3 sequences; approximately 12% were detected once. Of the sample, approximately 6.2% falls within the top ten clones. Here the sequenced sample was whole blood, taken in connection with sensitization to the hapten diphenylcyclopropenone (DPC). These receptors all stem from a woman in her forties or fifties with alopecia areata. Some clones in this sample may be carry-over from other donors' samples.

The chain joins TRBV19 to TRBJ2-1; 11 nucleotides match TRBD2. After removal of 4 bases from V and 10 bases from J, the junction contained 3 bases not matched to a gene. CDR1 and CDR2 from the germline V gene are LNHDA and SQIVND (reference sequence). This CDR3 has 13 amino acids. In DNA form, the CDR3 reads TGTGCCAGTAGTAATAGCGGGAGGGCCGAGCAGTTCTTC. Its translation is CASSNSGRAEQFF.

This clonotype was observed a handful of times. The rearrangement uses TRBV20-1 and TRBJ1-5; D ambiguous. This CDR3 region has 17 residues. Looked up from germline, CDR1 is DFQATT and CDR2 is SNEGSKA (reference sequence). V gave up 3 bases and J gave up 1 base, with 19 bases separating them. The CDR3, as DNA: TGCAGTGCTAGGGGAAGCGGTGGGCAGAGAAGCAATCAGCCCCAGCATTTT. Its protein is CSARGSGGQRSNQPQHF.

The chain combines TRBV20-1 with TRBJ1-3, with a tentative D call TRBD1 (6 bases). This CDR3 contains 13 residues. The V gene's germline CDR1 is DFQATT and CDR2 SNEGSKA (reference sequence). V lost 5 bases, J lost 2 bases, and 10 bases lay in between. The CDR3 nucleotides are TGCAGTGCTCTACAGGGAACTGGAAACACCATATATTTT. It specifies CSALQGTGNTIYF.